The 18 T cell receptor beta chains below were found in one sample sequenced in a study of T cell responses to AZD1222 COVID-19 vaccine. Profiling relied on immunoSEQ multiplex PCR, and the TCRdb table lists in-frame clones only, not all of them. The sample records about 160,000 clones, roughly 94% being singletons. Source: peripheral blood, taken 28 days after the second AZD1222 dose. The receptor set was obtained from an adult who received the AZD1222 COVID-19 vaccine.

V usage is TRBV9 and J usage is TRBJ1-2; D perhaps matches TRBD1 (6 bases). V gave up 2 bases and J gave up 8 bases, with 19 bases separating them. In germline, CDR1 is SGDLS, CDR2 YYNGEE. The CDR3 has 15 residues. Here the CDR3 reads CASSVSSTGAEGYTF. CDR3 coding DNA: TGTGCCAGCAGCGTCAGTTCGACAGGCGCGGAGGGCTACACCTTC. The whole variable domain, remainder taken from reference TRBV9 and TRBJ1-2, is DSGVTQTPKHLITATGQRVTLRCSPRSGDLSVYWYQQSLDQGLQFLIQYYNGEERAKGNILERFSAQQFPDLHSELNLSSLELGDSALYFCASSVSSTGAEGYTFGSGTRLTVV.

The chain combines TRBV28 with TRBJ2-1, with TRBD2 as a possible D gene (5 bases). V lost 8 bases and J 7 bases, leaving 27 bases between the germline ends. The CDR3 consists of 17 residues. CDR1 is MDHEN and CDR2 is SYDVKM in the germline V gene. The CDR3 DNA is TGTGCCAGCTCACCTGCCCTAGGTCGGGGTTTAGGAAATGAGCAGTTCTTC. Amino acids: CASSPALGRGLGNEQFF.

This chain uses TRBV18 with TRBJ2-7, with 14 bases matching TRBD2. Looked up from germline, CDR1 is KGHSH and CDR2 is LQKENI. CDR3 length: 15 residues. The J segment lost 2 bases and the V segment lost 3 bases, leaving 0 bases of the junction unmatched. The CDR3 DNA is TGTGCCAGCTCACCGGGACTAGCGGGGGCCTACGAGCAGTACTTC. Its protein is CASSPGLAGAYEQYF.

The chain links TRBV5-1 to TRBJ2-7, with D possibly being TRBD2 (5 bases). The V end lost 4 bases, the J end lost 0 bases, and 11 bases lay between the germline ends. CDR3 length: 14 amino acids. Germline CDR1 is SGHRS and CDR2 is YFSETQ. For the CDR3, the DNA is TGCGCCAGCAGCCTCTCCGGGATCTCCTACGAGCAGTACTTC. Its protein is CASSLSGISYEQYF. The full variable domain, its missing parts supplied by reference TRBV5-1 and TRBJ2-7, is KAGVTQTPRYLIKTRGQQVTLSCSPISGHRSVSWYQQTPGQGLQFLFEYFSETQRNKGNFPGRFSGRQFSNSRSEMNVSTLELGDSALYLCASSLSGISYEQYFGPGTRLTVT.

The CDR3 here is CASSLVTTAGTAQFF. CDR3 coding DNA: TGTGCCAGCAGTTTGGTTACCACTGCCGGGACAGCCCAGTTCTTC. This chain links TRBV28 with TRBJ2-1; 7 nucleotides agree with TRBD1. V was pared by 3 bases and J by 13 bases, with 15 bases of the junction left unmatched. CDR1 is MDHEN and CDR2 is SYDVKM in the germline V gene. This CDR3 is 15 amino acids long.

The chain uses TRBV2 and TRBJ1-5; the match to TRBD1 covers 10 bases. This CDR3 has 15 amino acids. V gave up 7 bases and J gave up 1 base; unmatched junction bases: 4. Looked up from germline, CDR1 is SNHLY and CDR2 is FYNNEI. The chain's CDR3 is CASTGGQGSNQPQHF. The CDR3 nucleotides are TGTGCCAGCACCGGGGGACAGGGGAGCAATCAGCCCCAGCATTTT.

This clone was recorded only once. The V and J genes are TRBV30 and TRBJ1-1; a possible D gene is TRBD1 (6 bases). The germline CDR1 and CDR2 sequences are GTSNPN and SVGIG (reference sequence). CDR3 length equals 11 residues. V lost 8 bases and J lost 5, with 12 bases in between. Here the CDR3 reads CARGGTTEAFF. CDR3 sequence (DNA): TGTGCCAGGGGGGGAACGACTGAAGCTTTCTTT.

The table lists this clone with a count of one. The genes are TRBV9 and TRBJ1-6; possible D gene TRBD1, 5 bases. In germline, CDR1 is SGDLS, CDR2 YYNGEE. The CDR3 is 15 residues long. Trimming took 4 bases from V and 7 from J, leaving 15 bases between them. The CDR3 nucleotides read TGTGCCAGCAGCCCCGGGAGGGGAGGCAATTCACCCCTCCACTTT. Amino acid sequence: CASSPGRGGNSPLHF. Combining the CDR3 with reference TRBV9 and TRBJ1-6 gives the whole variable domain DSGVTQTPKHLITATGQRVTLRCSPRSGDLSVYWYQQSLDQGLQFLIQYYNGEERAKGNILERFSAQQFPDLHSELNLSSLELGDSALYFCASSPGRGGNSPLHFGNGTRLTVT.

On this clone itself: The sample carries other DNA sequences with the same CDR3. The chain links TRBV5-1 to TRBJ1-3, with 7 bases aligning to TRBD1. With 0 bases clipped from V and 0 bases from J, the junction kept 0 bases outside the gene matches. CDR1 and CDR2 (germline): SGHRS, YFSETQ. CDR3 length equals 15 residues. The CDR3 coding sequence is TGCGCCAGCAGCTTGGAGGGGGCCTCTGGAAACACCATATATTTT. Amino acids: CASSLEGASGNTIYF.

The gene calls are TRBV2 and TRBJ2-3, with D hard to call. Per the germline V gene, CDR1 is SNHLY and CDR2 is FYNNEI. V lost 4 bases to trimming and J lost 2 bases, with 10 bases between them. The CDR3 is 14 residues long. CDR3 in amino acids: CASSAGLITDTQYF. CDR3 DNA: TGTGCCAGCAGTGCTGGCTTGATCACAGATACGCAGTATTTT.

The CDR3 here is CASSPRAGEGYTF. CDR3 nucleotides: TGTGCCAGCAGTCCCAGGGCGGGGGAGGGCTACACCTTC. The chain uses TRBV6-5 and TRBJ1-2; tentative D call: TRBD1 (5 bases). The CDR3 has 13 residues. V was pared by 5 bases and J by 8 bases, with 15 bases between. Germline values: CDR1 MNHEY, CDR2 SVGAGI.

V and J are TRBV28 and TRBJ1-2; D remains ambiguous. Germline lookup yields CDR1 MDHEN and CDR2 SYDVKM. V lost 2 bases and J lost 3, with 4 bases in between. The CDR3 consists of 12 residues. The CDR3: CASSLRYYGYTF. The CDR3 coding sequence is TGTGCCAGCAGTTTAAGGTACTATGGCTACACCTTC.

The chain links TRBV6-1 to TRBJ1-2; the match to TRBD1 covers 8 bases. The J segment lost 1 base and the V segment lost 4 bases, leaving 8 bases of the junction unmatched. CDR3 length: 16 residues. Germline V gives CDR1 MNHNS, CDR2 SASEGT. The CDR3 reads CASSAGRGPYNYGYTF. For the CDR3, the DNA is TGTGCCAGCAGTGCGGGCAGGGGGCCCTATAACTATGGCTACACCTTC.

V and J are TRBV18 and TRBJ2-1; 7 positions match TRBD1. The CDR3 sequence is 13 residues long. J was trimmed by 8 bases and V by 2 bases; bases with no gene match: 3. The V gene's germline CDR1 is KGHSH and CDR2 LQKENI. CDR3 DNA: TGTGCCAGCTCACCAAGGCAGGGGGATGAGCAGTTCTTC. It encodes CASSPRQGDEQFF.

This sequence joins TRBV2 and TRBJ1-2; 9 nucleotides agree with TRBD1. Germline loops: CDR1 SNHLY, CDR2 FYNNEI. V trimming: 5 bases; J trimming: 5 bases; junction bases outside the gene matches: 9. CDR3 length equals 15 residues. The CDR3 nucleotides read TGTGCCAGCAGTCAGGACAGGGGCTTAGGGTATGGCTACACCTTC. Translated: CASSQDRGLGYGYTF.

This clone has a single count. This rearrangement joins TRBV15 to TRBJ1-6; no reliable D call. V was shortened by 1 base and J by 10 bases, with 5 bases between the two germline ends. There are 12 residues in the CDR3. The germline V gene has CDR1 LNHNV and CDR2 YYDKDF (reference sequence). The CDR3 bases are TGTGCCACCAGCAGAGTGAACTCACCCCTCCACTTT. Its translation is CATSRVNSPLHF.

This clone was counted a single time. V usage is TRBV4-2 and J usage is TRBJ1-5; 9 nucleotides agree with TRBD1. The CDR3 consists of 19 residues. Germline CDR1 is LGHNA and CDR2 is YNFKEQ. Losses at the gene ends were 2 bases for V and 2 bases for J; bases not matched to a gene: 13. The CDR3 coding sequence is TGTGCCAGCAGCCAAAAGGCGGGACAGGGCCTTGTTGGCAATCAGCCCCAGCATTTT. Protein: CASSQKAGQGLVGNQPQHF.

The chain employs TRBV23-1 and TRBJ1-2; D may be TRBD1 (6 bases). TRBV23-1 is an open reading frame whose function is uncertain. There are 15 residues in the CDR3. Deletions cut 2 bases from V and 0 bases from J, with 10 bases between. CDR3 sequence (DNA): TGCGCCAGCAGTCAAATCGGGACAACTAACTATGGCTACACCTTC. Its translation: CASSQIGTTNYGYTF.